This T cell receptor (beta chain) appears in the sequencing data of a study of CD8 T cells in ankylosing spondylitis. The CDR3 has 12 amino acids. The V end lost 8 bases, the J end lost 4 bases, and 12 bases lay between the germline ends. Germline CDR1 SEHNR, CDR2 FQNEAQ (reference sequence). This clonotype was seen at least ten times. Its antigen is currently unknown. Study results and caveats: What appeared characteristic of ankylosing spondylitis blood was a TCR beta motif of about eight highly homologous variants. Disease-linked clones reportedly showed significant enrichment in matched ankylosing spondylitis synovial fluid.

TCRdb reprocessed the 5' RACE reads with MiXCR, giving one entry per CDR3 protein. In the table there are 200,000 to 250,000 distinct CDR3 sequences, around 16% of which are singletons. This receptor was identified in a male donor with ankylosing spondylitis. Source material: blood, either unsorted or a sorted T cell fraction (not recorded which). This chain joins TRBV7-9 and TRBJ2-7, with D possibly matching TRBD2 (6 bases). CDR3 sequence: CASGRFGYEQYF. CDR3 coding DNA: TGTGCCAGCGGGAGGTTTGGGTACGAGCAGTACTTC.